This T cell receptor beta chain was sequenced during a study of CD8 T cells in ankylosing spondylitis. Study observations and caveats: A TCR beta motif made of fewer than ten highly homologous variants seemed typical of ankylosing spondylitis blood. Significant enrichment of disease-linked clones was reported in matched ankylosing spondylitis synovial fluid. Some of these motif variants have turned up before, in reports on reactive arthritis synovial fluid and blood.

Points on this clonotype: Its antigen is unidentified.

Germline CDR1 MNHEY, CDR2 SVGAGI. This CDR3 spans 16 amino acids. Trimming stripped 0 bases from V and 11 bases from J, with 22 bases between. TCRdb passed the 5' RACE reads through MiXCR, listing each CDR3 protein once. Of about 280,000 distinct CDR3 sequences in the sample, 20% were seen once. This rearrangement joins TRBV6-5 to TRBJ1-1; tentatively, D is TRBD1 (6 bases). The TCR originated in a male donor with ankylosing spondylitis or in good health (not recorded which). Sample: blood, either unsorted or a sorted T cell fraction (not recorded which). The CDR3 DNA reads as TGTGCCAGCAGTTACTCGTCGCGGGCAGGGGCAACGGGGGCTTTCTTT. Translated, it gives CASSYSSRAGATGAFF.